This T cell receptor (beta chain) was sequenced in a study of patients and donors after allogeneic stem cell transplantation. Details on this clonotype: The junction differs from germline at one of its ends, possibly a read error.

Germline CDR1 SGHRS, CDR2 YFSETQ. This CDR3 contains 12 residues. MiXCR, applied by TCRdb to the RT-PCR reads, yields one record per CDR3 protein. The sample has approximately 200,000 distinct CDR3 sequences; 35% to 45% are singletons. The sequence came from a human donor who was either an allogeneic HSCT recipient or a stem cell or donor lymphocyte infusion donor (not recorded which). It is not recorded whose cells these are; they may come from a transplant donor. The V and J genes are TRBV5-1 and TRBJ2-1; weak D call: TRBD2 (6 bases). The source material was blood, either unsorted or a sorted T cell fraction (not recorded which). The DNA of the CDR3 is TGTGCCAGCAGCTTGGCGGGGAATGAGCAGTTCTTC. It specifies CASSLAGNEQFF.